The rows below give T cell receptor beta chains drawn from one sample of a study of immune reconstitution after stem cell transplant in scleroderma. TCRdb re-called the RT-PCR reads with MiXCR, one entry per CDR3 protein. This repertoire shows about 5,600 distinct CDR3 sequences, 6.5% to 10% found once; its top ten account for about 9.5%. Sample acquisition took place before or after autologous hematopoietic stem cell transplantation (not recorded which). The receptor source for this set is a male donor with systemic sclerosis. Both conserved end residues are part of each CDR3. A D gene is named only where the DNA matches it firmly. Part of the rows lack a size; the others show once, few, many or a class for expanded clones.

d_gene	abundance	v_gene	j_gene	CDR3nt	CDR3aa
TRBD2	medium-sized	TRBV5-1	TRBJ2-4	TGCGCCAGCAGCTTGACTAGCGGGAAAAACATTCAGTACTTC	CASSLTSGKNIQYF
TRBD2	few	TRBV18	TRBJ2-1	TGTGCCAGCTCACCCCCGGGGACTAGCTCCTACAATGAGCAGTTCTTC	CASSPPGTSSYNEQFF
TRBD1	.	TRBV10-3	TRBJ2-7	TGTGCCATCAGTGAGTCAGGACAGGGAGGCTCCTACGAGCAGTACTTC	CAISESGQGGSYEQYF
TRBD2	.	TRBV19	TRBJ2-3	TGTGCCAGTAGTATACTCAGCGGGGGGACAGATACGCAGTATTTT	CASSILSGGTDTQYF
.	few	TRBV7-3	TRBJ1-6	TGTGCCAGCAGCTTAGGGGACCCAGGTTCACCCCTCCACTTT	CASSLGDPGSPLHF
.	medium-sized	TRBV20-1	TRBJ2-3	TGCAGTGCTCTCGACAGGACAGATACGCAGTATTTT	CSALDRTDTQYF
.	.	TRBV19	TRBJ1-5	TGTGCCAGTAGTGTTTTACAGGGACCCAATCAGCCCCAGCATTTT	CASSVLQGPNQPQHF
.	medium-sized	TRBV28	TRBJ2-3	TGTGCCAGCAGGAGTAGCACAGATACGCAGTATTTT	CASRSSTDTQYF
TRBD2	medium-sized	TRBV10-2	TRBJ2-2	TGCGCCAGCAGCAGGGAGGGGAACACCGGGGAGCTGTTTTTT	CASSREGNTGELFF
.	few	TRBV5-1	TRBJ2-5	TGCGCCAGCTCCTCTATGGGGCGCCTAGAGACCCAGTACTTC	CASSSMGRLETQYF
TRBD1	medium-sized	TRBV7-6	TRBJ1-5	TGTGCCAGCAGCTTAGGAGCAGGGGGAAGCTATAGCAATCAGCCCCAGCATTTT	CASSLGAGGSYSNQPQHF
.	medium-sized	TRBV29-1	TRBJ1-1	TGCAGCGGTGACCCTTTACGGACAAAGAACACTGAAGCTTTCTTT	CSGDPLRTKNTEAFF
TRBD2	few	TRBV5-1	TRBJ2-1	TGCGCCAGCAGCTTATCTAGCGGGGGGGCCAGATATGAGCAGTTCTTC	CASSLSSGGARYEQFF
.	few	TRBV12-3/TRBV12-4	TRBJ1-1	TGTGCCAGCAACCCTTGGGGGTCGATGAACACTGAAGCTTTCTTT	CASNPWGSMNTEAFF
TRBD1	few	TRBV6-2/TRBV6-3	TRBJ2-7	TGTGCCAGCAGTCCGACAGGGTCCTACGAGCAGTACTTC	CASSPTGSYEQYF
.	.	TRBV9	TRBJ2-2	TGTGCCAGCAGCCCTCTTCCCAAAGGGAACACCGGGGAGCTGTTTTTT	CASSPLPKGNTGELFF
TRBD1	few	TRBV20-1	TRBJ2-3	TGCAGTGCTCCCGGGACAGGGATGACAGATACGCAGTATTTT	CSAPGTGMTDTQYF
.	medium-sized	TRBV28	TRBJ1-1	TGTGCCAGCAGTTTTGGTGGAACTGAAGCTTTCTTT	CASSFGGTEAFF
.	few	TRBV15	TRBJ1-6	TGTGCCACCAGCAGAGAGTTGACAGGCCGGTCACCCCTCCACTTT	CATSRELTGRSPLHF
.	medium-sized	TRBV7-2	TRBJ2-7	TGTGCCAGCAGCTTAATCTACGAGCAGTACTTC	CASSLIYEQYF
TRBD2	.	TRBV5-1	TRBJ2-3	TGCGCCAGCAGCTCCTGGCTAGCGGTGGCCAATACGCAGTATTTT	CASSSWLAVANTQYF
.	.	TRBV29-1	TRBJ2-3	TGCAGCGTTGAGACGGTGGGATCTAGCACAGATACGCAGTATTTT	CSVETVGSSTDTQYF
TRBD1	medium-sized	TRBV20-1	TRBJ1-5	TGCAGTGCTCCCAACCACCAACAGGGGAAGCGGGGCAATCAGCCCCAGCATTTT	CSAPNHQQGKRGNQPQHF
.	few	TRBV27	TRBJ2-1	TGTGCCAGCAGTTTAATTTTGGGGAGTGGGGCCCAATGGCAGTTCTTC	CASSLILGSGAQWQFF
TRBD1	.	TRBV7-2	TRBJ1-3	TGTGCCAGCAGCCAGGGGGCAGGGGGCAGCAGGACCATATATTTT	CASSQGAGGSRTIYF
.	medium-sized	TRBV5-1	TRBJ2-7	TGCGCCAGCAGGAAGGACGCGACCTACGAGCAGTACTTC	CASRKDATYEQYF
.	.	TRBV12-3/TRBV12-4	TRBJ1-5	TGTGCCAGCAGTTACCGGCCTCTCGAGGGCAATCAGCCCCAGCATTTT	CASSYRPLEGNQPQHF
TRBD2	.	TRBV5-1	TRBJ2-1	TGCGCCAGCAGAACTTGGACTAGCGGGAACTACAATGAGCAGTTCTTC	CASRTWTSGNYNEQFF
.	medium-sized	TRBV28	TRBJ2-7	TGTGCCAGCAGTCCCGACTACTACGAGCAGTACTTC	CASSPDYYEQYF
.	medium-sized	TRBV6-5	TRBJ1-1	TGTGCCAGCAGTTACTTTTCGACCGGAGACACTGAAGCTTTCTTT	CASSYFSTGDTEAFF
.	medium-sized	TRBV3-1	TRBJ1-4	TGTGCCAGCAGCCAAGTGGGAGAAAAACTGTTTTTT	CASSQVGEKLFF
.	medium-sized	TRBV5-1	TRBJ1-1	TGCGCCAGCAGCCCCTGGGACATAACGAGCACTGAAGCTTTCTTT	CASSPWDITSTEAFF
.	.	TRBV5-1	TRBJ1-5	TGCGCCAGCAGCTTGGGCCCCGGGGGGCAACAGCCCCAGCATTTT	CASSLGPGGQQPQHF
TRBD2	.	TRBV6-5	TRBJ2-1	TGTGCCAGCAGTTATTCGACTAGCTTCGACAATGAGCAGTTCTTC	CASSYSTSFDNEQFF
.	few	TRBV28	TRBJ2-7	TGTGCCAGCAGATTGGACAGCTCCTACGAGCAGTACTTC	CASRLDSSYEQYF
TRBD1	.	TRBV29-1	TRBJ2-3	TGCAGCCTATTGGGGGACAGGGGCAGAACAGATGCGCAGTATTTT	CSLLGDRGRTDAQYF
.	.	TRBV10-1	TRBJ1-5	TGCGCCAGCGGCAGGGGACGGTGGCGCAATCAGCCCCAGCATTTT	CASGRGRWRNQPQHF
.	few	TRBV5-5	TRBJ2-1	TGTGCCAGCAGCCCCGGGGCTTTAGATGAGCAGTTCTTC	CASSPGALDEQFF
.	few	TRBV5-1	TRBJ1-3	TGCGCCAGCAGCTTCGGCAGGGAAGGCGGAAACACCATATATTTT	CASSFGREGGNTIYF
.	medium-sized	TRBV7-8	TRBJ2-3	TGTGCCAGCAGCGCCTACGGGACTCCTAGCACAGATACGCAGTATTTT	CASSAYGTPSTDTQYF
.	.	TRBV20-1	TRBJ2-6	TGCAGTGCTAGACCCGCTGGGGCCAACGTCCTGACTTTC	CSARPAGANVLTF
TRBD1	few	TRBV6-2/TRBV6-3	TRBJ1-5	TGTGCCAGCAGTTACGGCGGGACAGGCAGCCGACAGCATTTT	CASSYGGTGSRQHF
TRBD2	medium-sized	TRBV20-1	TRBJ2-1	TGCAGTGCTAGACTAGCGGGGCCAACCTACAATGAGCAGTTCTTC	CSARLAGPTYNEQFF
.	.	TRBV7-8	TRBJ2-1	TGTGCCAGCAGCTTAGCCCCGGACAATGAGCAGTTCTTC	CASSLAPDNEQFF